This TCR beta chain was observed in a study of shared clonotypes between healthy human individuals. This clone showed up just once. Here immunoSEQ multiplex PCR was the method, and the copy in TCRdb shows in-frame clones only, minus some. The data show 400,000 or so clones, around 96% seen once. The germline CDR1 and CDR2 sequences are WSHSY and SAAADI. This CDR3 has 13 residues. J gave up 2 bases and V 7 bases, and 2 bases lay outside the gene matches. This chain uses TRBV10-2 with TRBJ1-3; 7 bases match TRBD1. Sequencing used memory CD8+ T cells sorted from blood. Subset indicated: CD45RO+ cells pooled with CCR7-negative TemRA cells. The sequence derives from a man aged 25-45 years in good health. DNA for the CDR3: TGCGCCAGCATCGGGACAGCTGGAAACACCATATATTTT. It codes for CASIGTAGNTIYF.